This TCR beta chain was sequenced in a study of T cells in Graves' hyperthyroidism and ophthalmopathy. The overall study: The initial diagnosis was the point when peripheral blood was collected, ahead of any treatment.

The CDR3 has 13 residues. V shed 7 bases and J 2 bases; nucleotides not matched to a gene: 4. TCR beta CDR3 region amplification was performed from RNA transcripts. The HTBI primer set served for first-round RT-PCR of the TCR CDR3. MiXCR, applied by TCRdb to the multiplex PCR reads, yields one record per CDR3 protein. Of some 360,000 distinct CDR3 sequences listed, about a sixth are singletons. General study points: Blood samples included most of the expanded thyroid clonotypes exceeding 0.001.

This clonotype has a count of ten or more. Its target is unknown. A Clinical Activity Score of at least 3, a NOSPECS grade of at least 4 and a duration under 3 months were recorded in the ophthalmopathy patients. This TCR was recovered from a woman between 40 and 50 years old with Graves' ophthalmopathy. The chain employs TRBV12-3 or TRBV12-4 and TRBJ1-1, with 7 bases fitting TRBD1. Sequencing was carried out using blood. Here the CDR3 reads CASMGTANTEAFF. The CDR3 region has the DNA TGTGCCAGCATGGGGACAGCTAACACTGAAGCTTTCTTT.